Following are 24 T cell receptor beta chains from one sample sequenced in a study of long-term antiretroviral therapy in people with HIV. Sequencing relied on immunoSEQ assay v3.0, run at survey level. Using immunoSEQ multiplex PCR, the repertoire was profiled, and TCRdb retains in-frame clones only, with some absent. The sample consists of about 25,000 clones, around 87% of them appearing once. Source: unsorted PBMCs, taken 1.9 years after starting antiretroviral therapy. These receptors were collected from a young woman with HIV.

The chain joins TRBV5-1 to TRBJ2-1; 7 positions match TRBD1. Germline loops: CDR1 SGHRS, CDR2 YFSETQ. The CDR3 totals 15 residues. V lost 2 bases to trimming and J lost 8 bases; unmatched junction nucleotides: 10. This CDR3 reads CASSLGTGESHEQFF. The CDR3, as DNA: TGCGCCAGCAGCTTAGGCACAGGGGAGTCGCATGAGCAGTTCTTC. Supplemented by reference TRBV5-1 and TRBJ2-1, the full variable domain reads KAGVTQTPRYLIKTRGQQVTLSCSPISGHRSVSWYQQTPGQGLQFLFEYFSETQRNKGNFPGRFSGRQFSNSRSEMNVSTLELGDSALYLCASSLGTGESHEQFFGPGTRLTVL.

The chain joins TRBV4-2 to TRBJ2-5; D possibly corresponds to TRBD2 (7 bases). The CDR3 runs 17 residues. CDR1 LGHNA and CDR2 YNFKEQ come from the germline V gene. V lost 1 base and J lost 5, with 20 bases in between. The CDR3 coding sequence is TGTGCCAGCAGCCAAGTCCGGGGCGGGGGCATCCTCGAGACCCAGTACTTC. Translation gives CASSQVRGGGILETQYF.

V usage is TRBV29-1 and J usage is TRBJ1-2; tentative D call: TRBD1 (5 bases). V gave up 6 bases and J gave up 7 bases, with 21 bases separating them. Germline assignment: CDR1 SQVTM and CDR2 ANQGSEA. The CDR3 is made up of 14 amino acids. CDR3 in DNA: TGCAGCGTCCATTCCCTGGGGGGTTCTATTGGCTACACCTTC. It is translated as CSVHSLGGSIGYTF.

CDR3 protein: CAWSEWSKGLIYSNQPQHF. The DNA for the CDR3 is TGTGCCTGGAGTGAGTGGTCAAAGGGTCTAATTTATAGCAATCAGCCCCAGCATTTT. The chain uses TRBV30 and TRBJ1-5; D not resolved. Germline loops: CDR1 GTSNPN, CDR2 SVGIG (reference sequence). The CDR3 is 19 amino acids. Trimming took off 1 base at V and 0 bases at J, with 22 bases between the two ends.

The chain recombines TRBV6-5 with TRBJ1-1, with TRBD1 matching over 8 bases. The CDR3 is made up of 13 amino acids. Germline-derived CDR1 and CDR2 are MNHEY and SVGAGI. V trimming: 9 bases; J trimming: 4 bases; junction bases outside the gene matches: 7. CDR3 sequence reads: CASHRGEPTEAFF. The DNA for the CDR3 is TGTGCCAGTCACAGGGGGGAGCCCACTGAAGCTTTCTTT.

CDR3 residues: CASSSLGDTIYF. CDR3 coding DNA: TGTGCCAGCAGCTCTCTAGGGGACACCATATATTTT. The chain couples TRBV7-8 to TRBJ1-3, with D tentatively TRBD1 (5 bases). The CDR3 loop spans 12 amino acids. Trimming stripped 4 bases from V and 8 bases from J, with 9 bases between. CDR1 and CDR2 (germline): SGHVS, FQNEAQ.

The chain uses TRBV12-5 and TRBJ1-1; D unresolved. The V and J ends lost 2 bases and 1 base respectively, with 14 bases between them. Germline lookup yields CDR1 LGHNT and CDR2 FRNRAP. The CDR3 spans 16 residues. The CDR3 nucleotides are TGTGCTAGTGGTTTGCAGCCACTCGGAGGGAACACTGAAGCTTTCTTT. It is translated as CASGLQPLGGNTEAFF.

This clone was seen a few times. The genes are TRBV11-2 and TRBJ2-7; D call uncertain. The CDR3 is made up of 15 amino acids. V gave up 2 bases and J gave up 3 bases, with 14 bases separating them. Germline loops: CDR1 SGHAT, CDR2 FQNNGV. Here the CDR3 reads CASSLTRAGVYEQYF. CDR3 nucleotide sequence: TGTGCCAGCAGCTTAACCCGCGCAGGAGTCTACGAGCAGTACTTC.

This chain connects TRBV2 to TRBJ1-5; TRBD1 matches 7 bases. Germline-derived CDR1 and CDR2 are SNHLY and FYNNEI. The CDR3 has 13 amino acids. V lost 7 bases, J lost 3 bases, and 3 bases stayed unmatched. The chain's CDR3 is CASNRGNNQPQHF. CDR3 DNA sequence: TGTGCCAGCAACAGGGGTAACAATCAGCCCCAGCATTTT.

This clone was seen just once. The J gene is TRBJ2-2, the V gene TRBV7-2; 9 bases match TRBD2. The V gene end was trimmed by 4 bases and the J gene end by 2 bases; junction bases not matched to a gene: 2. Germline CDR1 SGHTA, CDR2 FQGNSA. The CDR3 length is 15 residues. The chain's CDR3 is CASSSSGTNTGELFF. The CDR3 DNA is TGTGCCAGCAGCTCTAGCGGGACCAACACCGGGGAGCTGTTTTTT. The full variable domain, with the rest looked up from reference TRBV7-2 and TRBJ2-2, is GAGVSQSPSNKVTEKGKDVELRCDPISGHTALYWYRQSLGQGLEFLIYFQGNSAPDKSGLPSDRFSAERTGGSVSTLTIQRTQQEDSAVYLCASSSSGTNTGELFFGEGSRLTVL.

V and J are TRBV7-2 and TRBJ2-7; either TRBD1 or TRBD2 may supply D (5 bases each). V dropped 3 bases and J dropped 9 bases, with 12 bases sitting between them. Per the germline V gene, CDR1 is SGHTA and CDR2 is FQGNSA. The CDR3 length is 12 residues. CDR3 nucleotides: TGTGCCAGCAGCTTGGGGGACGTAAGGCAGTACTTC. This codes for CASSLGDVRQYF.

The CDR3 DNA is TGTGCCAGCGGAGGGGACAGGCGCTACGAGCAGTACGTC. It is translated as CASGGDRRYEQYV. This chain connects TRBV6-1 to TRBJ2-7; the match to TRBD1 covers 8 bases. This CDR3 is built from 13 residues. CDR1 is MNHNS, CDR2 SASEGT, per germline. With 8 bases clipped from V and 3 bases from J, the junction kept 6 bases outside the gene matches.

The rearrangement uses TRBV27 and TRBJ1-2, with 8 positions matching TRBD1. The V gene end was trimmed by 6 bases and the J gene end by 4 bases; junction bases not matched to a gene: 4. Germline CDR1 reads MNHEY; CDR2 reads SMNVEV (reference sequence). The CDR3 has 13 amino acids. CDR3 amino acids: CASSPGTGYGYTF. The CDR3 DNA reads TGTGCCAGCAGCCCCGGGACAGGCTATGGCTACACCTTC.

V gene TRBV25-1 combines with J gene TRBJ2-5, with D tentatively TRBD2 (8 bases). Germline CDR1 and CDR2: MGHDK and SYGVNS. V dropped 6 bases and J dropped 5 bases, with 19 bases sitting between them. The CDR3 has 15 amino acids. This CDR3 is CASSKGGGGGETQYF. In DNA, the CDR3 is TGTGCCAGCAGCAAAGGAGGGGGCGGGGGGGAGACCCAGTACTTC.

V and J are TRBV19 and TRBJ1-4, with unresolved D. Germline CDR1 LNHDA, CDR2 SQIVND (reference sequence). The CDR3 has 14 residues. V lost 3 bases and J lost 0, with 5 bases in between. As DNA, the CDR3 is TGTGCCAGTAGTATGACCGCAACTAATGAAAAACTGTTTTTT. This sequence encodes CASSMTATNEKLFF.

The chain has TRBV18 and TRBJ2-1; D is ambiguous. The CDR3 sequence is 13 residues long. The ends were cut back, 2 bases at V and 4 bases at J, with 6 bases in the middle. Germline CDR1 KGHSH, CDR2 LQKENI. The chain's CDR3 is CASSPGRYNEQFF. CDR3 bases: TGTGCCAGCTCACCAGGCAGATACAATGAGCAGTTCTTC. The whole variable domain, filled in from reference TRBV18 and TRBJ2-1, reads NAGVMQNPRHLVRRRGQEARLRCSPMKGHSHVYWYRQLPEEGLKFMVYLQKENIIDESGMPKERFSAEFPKEGPSILRIQQVVRGDSAAYFCASSPGRYNEQFFGPGTRLTVL.

Only a few counts were recorded for this clone. V is TRBV25-1 and J is TRBJ1-2; D not resolved. The CDR3 length is 14 residues. Germline lookup yields CDR1 MGHDK and CDR2 SYGVNS. V was cut by 1 base and J by 8 bases, with 14 bases left in between. Here the CDR3 reads CASSESTAARGYTF. In DNA form, the CDR3 reads TGTGCCAGCAGTGAATCTACGGCCGCTCGGGGCTACACCTTC.

The chain employs TRBV11-2 and TRBJ2-1; TRBD1 matches 10 bases. The CDR3 is 16 amino acids. From germline, CDR1 is SGHAT and CDR2 FQNNGV. Germline trimming cut 5 bases from V and 5 bases from J; bases unmatched to any gene: 9. The CDR3 protein is CASSPTSGQGNNEQFF. CDR3 DNA sequence: TGTGCCAGCAGCCCGACCTCGGGACAGGGGAACAATGAGCAGTTCTTC.

J is TRBJ1-5 and V is TRBV6-5, with 9 bases aligning to TRBD1. J lost 7 bases, V lost 5 bases, and 3 bases had no gene match. Germline V CDR1 and CDR2: MNHEY, SVGAGI. The CDR3 totals 13 residues. The CDR3 sequence: CASSTGQGQPQHF. The DNA for the CDR3 is TGTGCCAGCAGTACCGGACAGGGGCAGCCCCAGCATTTT.

V and J are TRBV29-1 and TRBJ1-2; no definite D call. Germline V gene data show CDR1 as SQVTM and CDR2 as ANQGSEA. The V end was cut by 5 bases, the J end by 8 bases, with 12 bases between. CDR3 length: 11 amino acids. DNA for the CDR3: TGCAGCGTTACAGAAATCTCCGGCTACACCTTC. Its translation: CSVTEISGYTF.

This clone was observed once. The chain recombines TRBV2 with TRBJ2-1, with 15 bases aligning to TRBD2. Losses at the gene ends were 2 bases for V and 5 bases for J; bases not matched to a gene: 4. This CDR3 contains 17 residues. The V gene's germline CDR1 is SNHLY and CDR2 FYNNEI. In DNA, the CDR3 is TGTGCCAGCAGTGAATTGGGACTAGCGGGGGGCAACAATGAGCAGTTCTTC. It translates to CASSELGLAGGNNEQFF.

In regard to this clone: The same CDR3 also results from other DNA sequences found in this sample. The chain joins TRBV2 to TRBJ2-2, with a weak D call TRBD1 (5 bases). V lost 1 base and J 5 bases, leaving 11 bases between the germline ends. Germline CDR1 and CDR2: SNHLY and FYNNEI. The CDR3 is 15 amino acids. CDR3 nucleotide sequence: TGTGCCAGCAGTGAAGGAAGGGGTAGGACCGGGGAGCTGTTTTTT. This translates into CASSEGRGRTGELFF.

The gene calls are TRBV14 and TRBJ2-7; TRBD1 matches at 7 bases. The CDR3 length is 14 residues. CDR1 is SGHDN and CDR2 is FVKESK in the germline V gene. The J segment lost 4 bases and the V segment lost 3 bases, leaving 6 bases of the junction unmatched. The DNA for the CDR3 is TGTGCCAGCAGCCAGACGGGACAGCGATACGAGCAGTACTTC. Translation: CASSQTGQRYEQYF.

The genes are TRBV2 and TRBJ1-5; 7 bases map to TRBD1. The trim removed 6 bases at V and 0 bases at J, leaving 5 bases unmatched. The CDR3 spans 15 residues. Per germline, CDR1 SNHLY and CDR2 FYNNEI. The CDR3 region is CASRGGTVSNQPQHF. In DNA form, the CDR3 reads TGTGCCAGCAGGGGGGGGACAGTTAGCAATCAGCCCCAGCATTTT.